This T cell receptor beta chain is drawn from a study of blood T cell repertoires in COVID-19. At the level of the study: Spain, Italy and the United States supplied samples that represented acute and convalescent COVID-19.

V gave up 2 bases and J gave up 10 bases, with 14 bases separating them. Germline lookup yields CDR1 MNHEY and CDR2 SVGAGI. CDR3 length: 13 residues. Sequenced by immunoSEQ multiplex PCR; TCRdb stores in-frame clones only, minus some. The sample carries fewer than 100,000 clones, 70% to 80% recorded once. The TCR comes from a man between 65 and 85 years old with acute or convalescent COVID-19. This sequence joins TRBV6-5 and TRBJ1-1, with D unresolved. Sequencing input: peripheral blood. CDR3 sequence: CASSYHIGEGAFF. CDR3 sequence (DNA): TGTGCCAGCAGTTACCACATCGGGGAAGGAGCTTTCTTT.